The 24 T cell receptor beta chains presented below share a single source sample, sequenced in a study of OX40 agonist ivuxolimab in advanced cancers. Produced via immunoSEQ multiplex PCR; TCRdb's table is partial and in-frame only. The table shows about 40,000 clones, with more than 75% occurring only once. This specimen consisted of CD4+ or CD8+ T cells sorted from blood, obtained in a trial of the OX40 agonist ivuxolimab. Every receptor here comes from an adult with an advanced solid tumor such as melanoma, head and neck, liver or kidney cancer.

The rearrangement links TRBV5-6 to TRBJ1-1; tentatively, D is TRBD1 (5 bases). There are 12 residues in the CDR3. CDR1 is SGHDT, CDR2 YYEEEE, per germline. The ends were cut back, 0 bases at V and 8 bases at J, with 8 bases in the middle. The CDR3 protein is CASSLVGTEAFF. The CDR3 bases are TGTGCCAGCAGCTTGGTGGGGACGGAAGCTTTCTTT. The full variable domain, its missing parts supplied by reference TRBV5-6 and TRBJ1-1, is DAGVTQSPTHLIKTRGQQVTLRCSPKSGHDTVSWYQQALGQGPQFIFQYYEEEERQRGNFPDRFSGHQFPNYSSELNVNALLLGDSALYLCASSLVGTEAFFGQGTRLTVV.

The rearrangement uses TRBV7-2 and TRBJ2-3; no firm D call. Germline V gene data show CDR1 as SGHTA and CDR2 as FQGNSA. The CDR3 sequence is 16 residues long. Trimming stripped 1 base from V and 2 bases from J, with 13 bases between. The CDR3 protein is CASSLGRATFTDTQYF. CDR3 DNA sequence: TGTGCCAGCAGCTTAGGAAGGGCCACCTTCACAGATACGCAGTATTTT.

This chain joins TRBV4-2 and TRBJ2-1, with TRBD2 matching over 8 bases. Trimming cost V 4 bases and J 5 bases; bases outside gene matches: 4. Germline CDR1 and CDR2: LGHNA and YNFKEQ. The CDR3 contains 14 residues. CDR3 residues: CASSRSSGDNEQFF. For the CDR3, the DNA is TGTGCCAGCAGCCGCAGTAGCGGGGACAATGAGCAGTTCTTC.

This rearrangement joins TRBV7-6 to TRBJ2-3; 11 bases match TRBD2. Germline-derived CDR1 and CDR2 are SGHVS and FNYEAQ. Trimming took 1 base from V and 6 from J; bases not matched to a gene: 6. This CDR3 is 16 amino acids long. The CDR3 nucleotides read TGTGCCAGCAGCTTAGTCCTAGCGGGGGGTTCCGATACGCAGTATTTT. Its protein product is CASSLVLAGGSDTQYF.

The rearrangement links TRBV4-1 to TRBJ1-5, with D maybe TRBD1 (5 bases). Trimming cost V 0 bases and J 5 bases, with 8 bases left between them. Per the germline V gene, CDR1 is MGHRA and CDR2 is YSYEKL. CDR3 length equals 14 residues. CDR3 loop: CASSQDRGDQPQHF. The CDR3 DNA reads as TGCGCCAGCAGCCAAGATCGAGGGGATCAGCCCCAGCATTTT.

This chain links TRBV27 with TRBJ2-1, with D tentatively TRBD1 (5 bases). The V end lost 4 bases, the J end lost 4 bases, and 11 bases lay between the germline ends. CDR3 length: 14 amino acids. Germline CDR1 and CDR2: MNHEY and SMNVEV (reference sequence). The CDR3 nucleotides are TGTGCCAGCAGTTCAGACAGCCCGTACAATGAGCAGTTCTTC. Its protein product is CASSSDSPYNEQFF.

CDR3 sequence (DNA): TGTGCCAGCAGCTTGGCTGGGCCAGGGCAGCATTTT. Protein product: CASSLAGPGQHF. The rearrangement links TRBV5-8 to TRBJ1-5; TRBD1 is a possible D gene (5 bases). Between the trimmed V and J ends, which lost 0 bases and 13 bases, there was a span of 11 bases. There are 12 residues in the CDR3. Per germline, CDR1 SGHTS and CDR2 YDEGEE.

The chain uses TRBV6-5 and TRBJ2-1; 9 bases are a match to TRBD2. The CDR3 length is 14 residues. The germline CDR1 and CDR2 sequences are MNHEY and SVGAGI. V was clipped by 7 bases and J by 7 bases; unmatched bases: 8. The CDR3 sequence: CASKKREVKNEQFF. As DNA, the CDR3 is TGTGCCAGCAAGAAGCGGGAGGTTAAAAATGAGCAGTTCTTC.

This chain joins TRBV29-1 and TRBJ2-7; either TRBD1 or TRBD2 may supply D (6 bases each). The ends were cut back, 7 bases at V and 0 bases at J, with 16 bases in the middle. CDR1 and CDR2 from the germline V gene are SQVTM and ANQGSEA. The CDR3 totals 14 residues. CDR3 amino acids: CSAQRGRSSYEQYF. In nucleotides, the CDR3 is TGCAGCGCACAACGGGGGCGAAGCTCCTACGAGCAGTACTTC.

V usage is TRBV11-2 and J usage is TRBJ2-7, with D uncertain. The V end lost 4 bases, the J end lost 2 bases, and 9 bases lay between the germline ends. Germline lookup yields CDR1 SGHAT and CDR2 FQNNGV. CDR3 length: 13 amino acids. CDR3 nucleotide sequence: TGTGCCAGCAGCTCCGGTGCCACCTACGAGCAGTACTTC. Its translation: CASSSGATYEQYF.

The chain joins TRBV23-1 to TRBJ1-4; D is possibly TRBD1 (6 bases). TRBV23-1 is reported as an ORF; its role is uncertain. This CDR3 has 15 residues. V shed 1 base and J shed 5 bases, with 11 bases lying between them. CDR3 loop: CASSQWEGGNEKLFF. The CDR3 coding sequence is TGCGCCAGCAGTCAATGGGAGGGGGGGAATGAAAAACTGTTTTTT.

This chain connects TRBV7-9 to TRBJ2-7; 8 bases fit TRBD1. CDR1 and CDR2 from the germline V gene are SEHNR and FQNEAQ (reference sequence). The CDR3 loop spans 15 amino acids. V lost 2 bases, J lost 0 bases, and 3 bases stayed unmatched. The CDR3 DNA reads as TGTGCCAGCAGCTTACGGGACAGGTCCTCCTACGAGCAGTACTTC. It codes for CASSLRDRSSYEQYF.

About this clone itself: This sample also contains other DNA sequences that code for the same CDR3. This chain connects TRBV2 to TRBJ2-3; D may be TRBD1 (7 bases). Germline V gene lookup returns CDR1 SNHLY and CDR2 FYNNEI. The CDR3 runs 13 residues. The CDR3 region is CDSKEGAGRTQYF. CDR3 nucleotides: TGTGATTCCAAGGAGGGGGCGGGTAGGACGCAGTATTTT.

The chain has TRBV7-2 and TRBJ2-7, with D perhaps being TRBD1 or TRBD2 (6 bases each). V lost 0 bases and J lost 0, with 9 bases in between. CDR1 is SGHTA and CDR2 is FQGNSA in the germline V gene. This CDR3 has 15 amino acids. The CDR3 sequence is CASSLAPGASYEQYF. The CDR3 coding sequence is TGTGCCAGCAGCTTAGCCCCGGGGGCCTCCTACGAGCAGTACTTC.

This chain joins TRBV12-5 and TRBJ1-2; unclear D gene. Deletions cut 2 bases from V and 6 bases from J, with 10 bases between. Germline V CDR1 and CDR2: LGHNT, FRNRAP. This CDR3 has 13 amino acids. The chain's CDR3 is CASGLSGMNGYTF. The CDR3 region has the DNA TGTGCTAGTGGTTTGTCCGGGATGAATGGCTACACCTTC.

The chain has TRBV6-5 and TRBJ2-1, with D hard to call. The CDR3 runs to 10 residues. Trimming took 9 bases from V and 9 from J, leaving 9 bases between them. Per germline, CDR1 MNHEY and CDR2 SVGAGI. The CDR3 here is CASKGGEQFF. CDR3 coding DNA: TGTGCCAGTAAGGGCGGTGAGCAGTTCTTC.

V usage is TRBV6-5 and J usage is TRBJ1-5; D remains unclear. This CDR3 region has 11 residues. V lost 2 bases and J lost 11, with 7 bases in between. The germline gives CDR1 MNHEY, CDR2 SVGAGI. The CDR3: CASSYAGTQHF. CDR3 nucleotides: TGTGCCAGCAGTTACGCGGGAACCCAGCATTTT.

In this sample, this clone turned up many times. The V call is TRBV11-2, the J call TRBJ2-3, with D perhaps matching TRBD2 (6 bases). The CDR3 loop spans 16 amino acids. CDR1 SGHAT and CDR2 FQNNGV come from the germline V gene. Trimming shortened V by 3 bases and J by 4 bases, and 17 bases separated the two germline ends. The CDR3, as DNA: TGTGCCAGCAGCTTGGCTCCGGAGCGGGTCCCAGATACGCAGTATTTT. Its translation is CASSLAPERVPDTQYF.

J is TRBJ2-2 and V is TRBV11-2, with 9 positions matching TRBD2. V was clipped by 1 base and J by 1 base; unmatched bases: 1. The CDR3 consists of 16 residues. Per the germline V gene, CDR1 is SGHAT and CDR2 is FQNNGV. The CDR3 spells CASSLGLAVNTGELFF. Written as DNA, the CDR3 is TGTGCCAGCAGCTTAGGACTAGCGGTGAACACCGGGGAGCTGTTTTTT.

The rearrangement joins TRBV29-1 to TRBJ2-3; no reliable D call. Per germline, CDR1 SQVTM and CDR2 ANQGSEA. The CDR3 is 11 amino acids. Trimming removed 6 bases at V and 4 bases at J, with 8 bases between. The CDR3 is CSVPRPDTQYF. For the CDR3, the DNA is TGCAGCGTACCTCGCCCAGATACGCAGTATTTT.

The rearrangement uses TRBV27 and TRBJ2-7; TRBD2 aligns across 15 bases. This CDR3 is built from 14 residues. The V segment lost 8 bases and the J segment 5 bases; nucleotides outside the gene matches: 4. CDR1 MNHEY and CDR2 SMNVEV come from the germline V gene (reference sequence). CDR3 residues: CASGLAGGRHEQYF. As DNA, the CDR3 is TGTGCCAGCGGACTAGCGGGAGGGCGCCACGAGCAGTACTTC.

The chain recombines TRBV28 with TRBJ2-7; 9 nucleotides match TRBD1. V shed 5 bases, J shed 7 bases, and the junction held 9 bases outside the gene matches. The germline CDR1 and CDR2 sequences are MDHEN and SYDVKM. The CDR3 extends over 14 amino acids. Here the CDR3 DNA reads TGTGCCAGCAGTGGGGGCGGGACAGGGTATGAGCAGTACTTC. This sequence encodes CASSGGGTGYEQYF.

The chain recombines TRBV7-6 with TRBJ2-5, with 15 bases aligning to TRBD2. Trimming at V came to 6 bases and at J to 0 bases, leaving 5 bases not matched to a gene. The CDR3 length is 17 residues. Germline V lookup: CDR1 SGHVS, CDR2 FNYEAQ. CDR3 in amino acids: CASSRTSGGEHQETQYF. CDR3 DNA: TGTGCCAGCAGTAGGACTAGCGGGGGGGAGCACCAAGAGACCCAGTACTTC. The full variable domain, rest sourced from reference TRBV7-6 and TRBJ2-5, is GAGVSQSPRYKVTKRGQDVALRCDPISGHVSLYWYRQALGQGPEFLTYFNYEAQQDKSGLPNDRFSAERPEGSISTLTIQRTEQRDSAMYRCASSRTSGGEHQETQYFGPGTRLLVL.

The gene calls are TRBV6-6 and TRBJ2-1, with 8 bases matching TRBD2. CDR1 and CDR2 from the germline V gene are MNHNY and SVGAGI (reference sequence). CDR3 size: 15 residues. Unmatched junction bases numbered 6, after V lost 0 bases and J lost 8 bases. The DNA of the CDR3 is TGTGCCAGCAGTTACTCAGCGGGAGCGGTCTATGAGCAGTTCTTC. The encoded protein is CASSYSAGAVYEQFF.